These 30 T cell receptor beta chains were sequenced from one sample in a study of CD8 T cells in ankylosing spondylitis. TCRdb processed the 5' RACE reads anew with MiXCR; each CDR3 protein has one entry. The table has approximately 260,000 distinct CDR3 sequences, 15% to 20% seen once. The sequencing sample was made of blood, either unsorted or a sorted T cell fraction (not recorded which). Receptor source: a male donor with ankylosing spondylitis or in good health (not recorded which).

V is TRBV13 and J is TRBJ2-1, with 8 bases that match TRBD1. The germline gives CDR1 PRHDT, CDR2 FYEKMQ (reference sequence). There are 15 residues in the CDR3. Trimming removed 5 bases from V and 4 bases from J; junction bases left unmatched: 7. CDR3 nucleotide sequence: TGTGCCAGCAGCCCCTTAGGACAGGGTTACAATGAGCAGTTCTTC. Translation gives CASSPLGQGYNEQFF.

The rearrangement uses TRBV5-6 and TRBJ2-7, with D unresolved. The CDR3 length is 14 residues. V was pared by 5 bases and J by 1 base, with 13 bases between. CDR1 and CDR2 from the germline V gene are SGHDT and YYEEEE. The CDR3 sequence is CASRSLSISYEQYF. CDR3 DNA: TGTGCCAGCAGGTCTTTGAGCATTTCCTACGAGCAGTACTTC.

This clonotype was recorded a few times. CDR3 protein: CASSPTSGMGTDTQYF. The DNA for the CDR3 is TGTGCCAGCAGTCCAACTAGCGGGATGGGCACAGATACGCAGTATTTT. The V call is TRBV6-1, the J call TRBJ2-3; 10 bases map to TRBD2. V trimming: 5 bases; J trimming: 1 base; junction bases outside the gene matches: 6. The CDR3 covers 16 residues. The germline CDR1 and CDR2 sequences are MNHNS and SASEGT.

This clonotype showed up many times. The chain recombines TRBV12-3 or TRBV12-4 with TRBJ1-1; D perhaps matches TRBD1 (6 bases). The CDR3 length is 15 residues. Trimming cost V 2 bases and J 0 bases, with 10 bases left between them. The CDR3 sequence is CASSLSRDMNTEAFF. The CDR3 coding sequence is TGTGCCAGCAGTTTATCTCGGGACATGAACACTGAAGCTTTCTTT.

This clonotype was counted between two and nine times. This chain uses TRBV27 with TRBJ1-5; D ambiguous. V was cut by 7 bases and J by 7 bases, with 5 bases left in between. Germline CDR1 MNHEY, CDR2 SMNVEV (reference sequence). CDR3 length: 10 amino acids. CDR3 protein: CASKDQPQHF. CDR3 DNA: TGTGCCAGCAAGGACCAGCCCCAGCATTTT.

In nucleotides, the CDR3 is TGCAGTGCTCTAATCCTAGCGGGAGCAGGCAATGAGCAGTTCTTC. Translation gives CSALILAGAGNEQFF. This chain joins TRBV20-1 and TRBJ2-1, with TRBD2 matching over 10 bases. The CDR3 is 15 residues long. Germline assignment: CDR1 DFQATT and CDR2 SNEGSKA (reference sequence). The junction had 10 bases not matched to a gene; V was cut back by 5 bases and J by 6 bases.

The chain couples TRBV20-1 to TRBJ2-7, with TRBD2 identical over 16 bases. Unmatched junction bases numbered 13, after V lost 8 bases and J lost 3 bases. CDR1 is DFQATT and CDR2 is SNEGSKA in the germline V gene (reference sequence). CDR3 length equals 17 residues. CDR3 loop: CSSGGTSGRVGYYEQYF. The CDR3 DNA reads TGCAGTTCCGGGGGGACTAGCGGGAGGGTGGGTTACTACGAGCAGTACTTC.

This clonotype occurred many times. The chain links TRBV5-6 to TRBJ2-5; D is unresolved. Germline CDR1 SGHDT, CDR2 YYEEEE. V was clipped by 2 bases and J by 5 bases, with 16 bases between them. The CDR3 is made up of 15 amino acids. CDR3 sequence (DNA): TGTGCCAGCAGCTTTGTCCCCAACTCGATGGAGACCCAGTACTTC. This translates into CASSFVPNSMETQYF. The whole variable domain, filled in from reference TRBV5-6 and TRBJ2-5, reads DAGVTQSPTHLIKTRGQQVTLRCSPKSGHDTVSWYQQALGQGPQFIFQYYEEEERQRGNFPDRFSGHQFPNYSSELNVNALLLGDSALYLCASSFVPNSMETQYFGPGTRLLVL.

The rearrangement links TRBV4-1 to TRBJ1-4, with 8 nucleotides matching TRBD1. J lost 7 bases, V lost 0 bases, and 13 bases had no gene match. There are 18 residues in the CDR3. The germline V gene encodes CDR1 MGHRA and CDR2 YSYEKL. The chain's CDR3 is CASSQDLVTRTGTEKLFF. CDR3 DNA sequence: TGCGCCAGCAGCCAAGATCTCGTAACCCGGACAGGGACTGAAAAACTGTTTTTT.

There are a few counts of this clonotype. Here the CDR3 DNA reads TGCGCCAGCAGTGAGTCGGTGGTGGGTGAGCAGTTCTTC. As protein: CASSESVVGEQFF. The rearrangement joins TRBV10-1 to TRBJ2-1; D unclear. V was shortened by 0 bases and J by 9 bases, with 9 bases between the two germline ends. Germline V gene sequence: CDR1 WNHNN, CDR2 SYGVQD (reference sequence). The CDR3 has 13 amino acids.

This clonotype occurred a few times. The chain employs TRBV28 and TRBJ1-1; possible D gene TRBD1, 5 bases. CDR1 and CDR2 from the germline V gene are MDHEN and SYDVKM. The V gene lost 6 bases and the J gene lost 1 base, with 12 bases spanning the gap. The CDR3 is made up of 14 amino acids. DNA of the CDR3: TGTGCCAGCAGACACTGGGGGGAGAACACTGAAGCTTTCTTT. It codes for CASRHWGENTEAFF.

The V call is TRBV7-2, the J call TRBJ2-3; D remains unclear. Between the trimmed V and J ends, which lost 4 bases and 0 bases, there was a span of 11 bases. CDR1 SGHTA and CDR2 FQGNSA come from the germline V gene. This CDR3 spans 15 amino acids. The chain's CDR3 is CASSSQAASTDTQYF. CDR3 sequence (DNA): TGTGCCAGCAGCTCCCAGGCGGCAAGCACAGATACGCAGTATTTT.

The V call is TRBV19, the J call TRBJ1-5, with D possibly being TRBD1 (5 bases). The CDR3 contains 15 residues. Trimming shortened V by 6 bases and J by 4 bases, and 16 bases separated the two germline ends. Germline V gene data show CDR1 as LNHDA and CDR2 as SQIVND (reference sequence). CDR3 in DNA: TGTGCCAGTAGCCCCCAGGGTAACGTGAATCAGCCCCAGCATTTT. This encodes CASSPQGNVNQPQHF.

The CDR3 DNA reads TGTGCCACCAGCAGATCCCGGGGGGGGGGCAATGAGCAGTTCTTC. It codes for CATSRSRGGGNEQFF. This chain links TRBV15 with TRBJ2-1, with TRBD2 identical over 8 bases. The CDR3 totals 15 residues. The J segment lost 6 bases and the V segment lost 2 bases, leaving 6 bases of the junction unmatched. The germline V gene encodes CDR1 LNHNV and CDR2 YYDKDF (reference sequence).

This clonotype was recorded many times. The chain employs TRBV29-1 and TRBJ2-7; D is perhaps TRBD2 (5 bases). Trimming cost V 6 bases and J 0 bases, with 12 bases left between them. The CDR3 covers 13 residues. Germline CDR1 reads SQVTM; CDR2 reads ANQGSEA. For the CDR3, the DNA is TGCAGCGTCCAAGCGGATCACTCCTACGAGCAGTACTTC. Its protein is CSVQADHSYEQYF.

In this sample, this clonotype turned up a few times. The J gene is TRBJ2-7, the V gene TRBV27; 7 bases agree with TRBD2. This CDR3 is built from 16 residues. V gave up 4 bases and J gave up 2 bases; unmatched junction bases: 11. Germline assignment: CDR1 MNHEY and CDR2 SMNVEV (reference sequence). This CDR3 reads CASSSYIAGPPYEQYF. CDR3 bases: TGTGCCAGCAGTTCCTACATAGCGGGCCCTCCCTACGAGCAGTACTTC.

This clonotype turned up a few times. The V gene is TRBV4-3, the J gene TRBJ1-2, with D possibly being TRBD1 (6 bases). V lost 0 bases and J 8 bases, leaving 19 bases between the germline ends. The germline gives CDR1 LGHNA, CDR2 YSLEER. The CDR3 is 16 residues long. The CDR3 nucleotides are TGCGCCAGCAGCCAAGATTTTGCAGTGGCAGGGGAAGGCTACACCTTC. Its protein is CASSQDFAVAGEGYTF.

In this sample, this clonotype turned up a few times. V gene TRBV5-1 combines with J gene TRBJ2-3, with 11 bases identical to TRBD2. Germline V gene lookup returns CDR1 SGHRS and CDR2 YFSETQ. There are 15 residues in the CDR3. Trimming removed 3 bases from V and 5 bases from J; junction bases left unmatched: 5. This CDR3 is CASSSTGTSGDTQYF. CDR3 bases: TGCGCCAGCAGCTCTACCGGGACTAGCGGAGATACGCAGTATTTT.

This clonotype was counted at least ten times. This chain joins TRBV7-9 and TRBJ1-5; D uncertain. Germline V gene lookup returns CDR1 SEHNR and CDR2 FQNEAQ (reference sequence). CDR3 length equals 13 residues. The V end lost 5 bases, the J end lost 3 bases, and 8 bases lay between the germline ends. The CDR3 DNA reads TGTGCCAGCAGCCACGGATCCAATCAGCCCCAGCATTTT. Translation gives CASSHGSNQPQHF.

The V and J genes are TRBV4-1 and TRBJ2-7, with 8 nucleotides matching TRBD2. The length of the CDR3 is 14 residues. Germline V lookup: CDR1 MGHRA, CDR2 YSYEKL. V shed 7 bases and J 4 bases; nucleotides not matched to a gene: 9. The DNA of the CDR3 is TGCGCCAGCAAGTGGGCTAGCGGGTCTTACGAGCAGTACTTC. The encoded protein is CASKWASGSYEQYF.

The chain carries TRBV7-2 and TRBJ1-5, with D possibly matching TRBD1 (5 bases). V was cut by 5 bases and J by 0 bases, with 14 bases left in between. From germline, CDR1 is SGHTA and CDR2 FQGNSA. The CDR3 consists of 16 residues. In DNA form, the CDR3 reads TGTGCCAGCAGCCCTCCGACGGGGGGTAGCAATCAGCCCCAGCATTTT. Amino acid sequence: CASSPPTGGSNQPQHF. Combining the CDR3 with reference TRBV7-2 and TRBJ1-5 gives the whole variable domain GAGVSQSPSNKVTEKGKDVELRCDPISGHTALYWYRQSLGQGLEFLIYFQGNSAPDKSGLPSDRFSAERTGGSVSTLTIQRTQQEDSAVYLCASSPPTGGSNQPQHFGDGTRLSIL.

This clonotype has just a few counts. The chain links TRBV7-2 to TRBJ2-7; 14 positions agree with TRBD2. The CDR3 totals 16 residues. Germline CDR1 is SGHTA and CDR2 is FQGNSA. The J segment lost 5 bases and the V segment lost 4 bases, leaving 7 bases of the junction unmatched. The CDR3 reads CASSSGLAGDRNEQYF. The CDR3 region has the DNA TGTGCCAGCAGCTCGGGACTAGCGGGAGATCGGAACGAGCAGTACTTC.

V usage is TRBV6-2 or TRBV6-3 and J usage is TRBJ2-5; possible D gene TRBD1, 6 bases. Trimming stripped 5 bases from V and 5 bases from J, with 18 bases between. Germline values: CDR1 MNHEY, CDR2 SVGEGT. CDR3 size: 15 residues. CDR3 nucleotides: TGTGCCAGCAGTGACCCGGACAGTATTGAGGAGACCCAGTACTTC. Translated: CASSDPDSIEETQYF.

The chain uses TRBV11-1 and TRBJ2-3, with 13 positions matching TRBD2. The CDR3 runs to 17 residues. With V trimmed by 5 bases and J by 2 bases, 7 bases remained unmatched. Per germline, CDR1 SGHAT and CDR2 FQDESV (reference sequence). The chain's CDR3 is CASSQTGLAGNTDTQYF. The CDR3 region has the DNA TGTGCCAGCAGCCAAACGGGACTAGCGGGGAACACAGATACGCAGTATTTT.

Ten or more counts support this clonotype. The CDR3 DNA sequence: TGTGCCAGCAGTTTTGGGACCTCCTACGAGCAGTACTTC. This encodes CASSFGTSYEQYF. The V call is TRBV27, the J call TRBJ2-7; D tentatively fits TRBD1 or TRBD2 (5 bases each). In germline, CDR1 is MNHEY, CDR2 SMNVEV (reference sequence). Trimming shortened V by 3 bases and J by 0 bases, and 6 bases separated the two germline ends. This CDR3 comprises 13 residues.

This clonotype was seen only a few times. This chain links TRBV27 with TRBJ2-7; TRBD2 matches 9 bases. J gave up 3 bases and V 7 bases, and 10 bases lay outside the gene matches. This CDR3 contains 15 residues. Looked up from germline, CDR1 is MNHEY and CDR2 is SMNVEV (reference sequence). Here the CDR3 DNA reads TGTGCCAGCATCCTCAGGGCTAGCGGGATCTACGAGCAGTACTTC. Protein sequence: CASILRASGIYEQYF.

This clonotype was seen at least ten times. CDR3 region: CASSPGGLGSYEQYF. CDR3 in DNA: TGCGCCAGCAGCCCCGGCGGACTCGGCTCCTACGAGCAGTACTTC. This chain links TRBV4-1 with TRBJ2-7, with TRBD2 as a possible D gene (5 bases). V gave up 4 bases and J gave up 0 bases, with 13 bases separating them. The CDR3 is 15 residues long. CDR1 and CDR2 from the germline V gene are MGHRA and YSYEKL.

This clonotype was observed a few times. The chain employs TRBV14 and TRBJ2-1; 10 positions agree with TRBD2. Trimming cost V 2 bases and J 7 bases; bases outside gene matches: 11. This CDR3 has 17 residues. Germline CDR1 SGHDN, CDR2 FVKESK. For the CDR3, the DNA is TGTGCCAGCAGCCAAATGCTGGTAGCGGGAGGCGGGAATGAGCAGTTCTTC. The encoded protein is CASSQMLVAGGGNEQFF.

This chain links TRBV27 with TRBJ2-2, with a tentative D call TRBD2 (7 bases). Trimming pared 6 bases from V and 8 bases from J, leaving 10 bases between. The germline V gene encodes CDR1 MNHEY and CDR2 SMNVEV (reference sequence). The CDR3 length is 12 residues. Written as DNA, the CDR3 is TGTGCCAGCAGGGGGGGGCGAGGGGAGCTGTTTTTT. This codes for CASRGGRGELFF.

The chain uses TRBV29-1 and TRBJ2-7; D unclear. V shed 4 bases and J shed 0 bases, with 7 bases lying between them. Germline values: CDR1 SQVTM, CDR2 ANQGSEA. The CDR3 covers 12 residues. This CDR3 is CSVVGNSYEQYF. In DNA form, the CDR3 reads TGCAGCGTTGTAGGCAACTCCTACGAGCAGTACTTC.